The clone carrying this T cell receptor (beta chain) was detected many times. Orbital computed tomography, thyroid ultrasound, serum thyroxine and TRAb, and clinical symptoms together informed the diagnoses. This sample was taken from a study of T cells in Graves' hyperthyroidism and ophthalmopathy. TCR beta CDR3 regions were amplified from RNA. First-round RT-PCR targeting the TCR CDR3 was performed with the HTBI primer set. Using its own MiXCR run on the multiplex PCR reads, TCRdb lists one record per CDR3 protein. The sample carries 500,000 to 700,000 distinct CDR3 sequences, 16% recorded once. The receptor comes from a young woman with Graves' hyperthyroidism. Material for sequencing was blood.

CDR3 coding DNA: TGTGCCAGCAGTTTTGTGCCTGAGGATATCAATGAGCAGTTCTTC. Amino acids: CASSFVPEDINEQFF. This chain connects TRBV27 to TRBJ2-1; D unclear. Germline V CDR1 and CDR2: MNHEY, SMNVEV (reference sequence). Trimming cost V 3 bases and J 6 bases, with 15 bases left between them. CDR3 length equals 15 residues.